This T cell receptor beta chain was retrieved from a study of molecular identifiers for immune sequencing clone quantification. TCRdb independently ran MiXCR on the PCR reads; one entry per CDR3 protein. The sample includes approximately 670,000 distinct CDR3 sequences, about 20% of them seen just once. The CDR3 is 12 residues long. The V and J ends lost 7 bases and 4 bases respectively, with 11 bases between them. Notes on this clonotype: A much larger clone lies one base from this, so it may be a read error.

Sequencing was performed on naive CD8+ T cells from blood, with Jurkat cell RNA spiked in. The subset was: FACS-sorted CD8+CD4-CCR7+CD45RA+ naive T cells. The genes are TRBV12-3 or TRBV12-4 and TRBJ2-7, with D tentatively TRBD2 (5 bases). This receptor was obtained from a human donor in good health. Some libraries in this study had Jurkat cell RNA spiked in. Here the CDR3 DNA reads TGTGCCAGCACCGGGATTGGGTACGAGCAGTACTTC. It yields the protein CASTGIGYEQYF.